Presented here are 25 T cell receptor beta chains from one specimen sequenced in a study of Tregs in tolerant kidney transplant recipients (dated by TCRdb to between 2019 and 2020). The protocol used for the library was the immunoSEQ multiplex PCR assay. The clones in this table, taken by TCRdb from immuneACCESS, are in-frame only. Not every clone is retained; where verified, under half of the shortfall comes from an unresolved V gene, and the cause of the rest is unknown. The sample contains around 20,000 clones, roughly 82% of them found a single time. Roughly 2.7% of the sample rests with the top ten. Source material: Tregs from blood. Receptor source: a human donor in good health.

The V and J genes are TRBV6-6 and TRBJ1-1; D is ambiguous. Looked up from germline, CDR1 is MNHNY and CDR2 is SVGAGI (reference sequence). Between the trimmed V and J ends, which lost 7 bases and 1 base, there was a span of 10 bases. This CDR3 comprises 13 residues. For the CDR3, the DNA is TGTGCCAGCACCTTACTCCGGAACACTGAAGCTTTCTTT. It translates to CASTLLRNTEAFF.

The chain links TRBV9 to TRBJ1-2; 10 nucleotides agree with TRBD1. The ends lost 1 base at V and 6 bases at J; junction bases unmatched: 12. In germline, CDR1 is SGDLS, CDR2 YYNGEE. The CDR3 is made up of 17 amino acids. CDR3 loop: CASSVRTEVGTGDGYTF. The CDR3 bases are TGTGCCAGCAGCGTAAGAACCGAGGTGGGGACAGGGGATGGCTACACCTTC.

This clone was counted a few times. V and J are TRBV5-1 and TRBJ2-2; 16 nucleotides match TRBD2. The CDR3 loop spans 17 amino acids. CDR1 SGHRS and CDR2 YFSETQ come from the germline V gene. The V gene end was trimmed by 4 bases and the J gene end by 7 bases; junction bases not matched to a gene: 7. DNA for the CDR3: TGCGCCAGCAGCGAGGGACTAGCGGGAGGGCCCGGCGGGGAGCTGTTTTTT. This codes for CASSEGLAGGPGGELFF.

The genes are TRBV7-8 and TRBJ1-2; 9 positions match TRBD1. Unmatched junction bases numbered 6, after V lost 5 bases and J lost 8 bases. The CDR3 covers 13 residues. CDR1 SGHVS and CDR2 FQNEAQ come from the germline V gene. Here the CDR3 DNA reads TGTGCCAGCAGCCTGACAGGGGGGGGCGGCTACACCTTC. It yields the protein CASSLTGGGGYTF. Full variable domain (remainder filled in from reference TRBV7-8 and TRBJ1-2): GAGVSQSPRYKVAKRGQDVALRCDPISGHVSLFWYQQALGQGPEFLTYFQNEAQLDKSGLPSDRFFAERPEGSVSTLKIQRTQQEDSAVYLCASSLTGGGGYTFGSGTRLTVV.

The J gene is TRBJ2-1, the V gene TRBV7-9; no clear D gene. The CDR3 loop spans 12 amino acids. The germline V and J ends were trimmed by 4 bases and 6 bases, with 7 bases remaining between them. The germline V gene encodes CDR1 SEHNR and CDR2 FQNEAQ (reference sequence). CDR3 sequence (DNA): TGTGCCAGCAGCTCTAACAGCAATGAGCAGTTCTTC. Translating it yields CASSSNSNEQFF.

CDR3 nucleotides: TGCGCCAGCAGCCAAGAAGTGAACACTGAAGCTTTCTTT. This encodes CASSQEVNTEAFF. V and J are TRBV4-3 and TRBJ1-1; D unclear. This CDR3 spans 13 amino acids. Deletions cut 0 bases from V and 0 bases from J, with 2 bases between. Germline values: CDR1 LGHNA, CDR2 YSLEER.

The rearrangement joins TRBV28 to TRBJ1-1, with a tentative D call TRBD1 (6 bases). The CDR3 loop spans 13 amino acids. Trimming took off 6 bases at V and 3 bases at J, with 11 bases between the two ends. Germline loops: CDR1 MDHEN, CDR2 SYDVKM. CDR3 protein: CASRLYRDTEAFF. The DNA for the CDR3 is TGTGCCAGCAGGCTATACAGGGACACTGAAGCTTTCTTT.

The chain couples TRBV6-5 to TRBJ1-3; weak D call: TRBD1 (5 bases). The length of the CDR3 is 14 residues. The germline CDR1 and CDR2 sequences are MNHEY and SVGAGI. V lost 2 bases, J lost 4 bases, and 9 bases lay in between. Written as DNA, the CDR3 is TGTGCCAGCAGTTACGGGACGGCCGGAAACACCATATATTTT. This codes for CASSYGTAGNTIYF.

The chain combines TRBV30 with TRBJ1-5; TRBD1 might be the D (5 bases). CDR3 length: 13 amino acids. Trimming stripped 3 bases from V and 6 bases from J, with 12 bases between. Germline-derived CDR1 and CDR2 are GTSNPN and SVGIG (reference sequence). The CDR3 spells CAWSGGGSQPQHF. Here the CDR3 DNA reads TGTGCCTGGAGCGGGGGGGGGAGTCAGCCCCAGCATTTT. Complete variable domain (other parts from reference TRBV30 and TRBJ1-5): SQTIHQWPATLVQPVGSPLSLECTVEGTSNPNLYWYRQAAGRGLQLLFYSVGIGQISSEVPQNLSASRPQDRQFILSSKKLLLSDSGFYLCAWSGGGSQPQHFGDGTRLSIL.

This rearrangement joins TRBV19 to TRBJ2-1; D is undetermined. Germline-derived CDR1 and CDR2 are LNHDA and SQIVND (reference sequence). V dropped 1 base and J dropped 2 bases, with 9 bases sitting between them. This CDR3 has 15 residues. CDR3 sequence reads: CASSIARVPYNEQFF. The DNA of the CDR3 is TGTGCCAGTAGTATAGCACGCGTTCCCTACAATGAGCAGTTCTTC.

The V gene is TRBV9, the J gene TRBJ2-3; D is unclear. V was clipped by 4 bases and J by 3 bases, with 12 bases between them. Germline-derived CDR1 and CDR2 are SGDLS and YYNGEE. There are 14 residues in the CDR3. Written as DNA, the CDR3 is TGTGCCAGCAGCCCCCGCTACGAGACAGATACGCAGTATTTT. Amino acids: CASSPRYETDTQYF. Full variable domain (remainder filled in from reference TRBV9 and TRBJ2-3): DSGVTQTPKHLITATGQRVTLRCSPRSGDLSVYWYQQSLDQGLQFLIQYYNGEERAKGNILERFSAQQFPDLHSELNLSSLELGDSALYFCASSPRYETDTQYFGPGTRLTVL.

Only one count was recorded for this clone. The chain is built from TRBV12-5 and TRBJ2-3; 7 bases align to TRBD2. The germline V gene has CDR1 LGHNT and CDR2 FRNRAP. The CDR3 runs to 17 residues. V dropped 3 bases and J dropped 4; count of bases not matched to a gene: 13. The CDR3 sequence: CASGLGPGTTSADTQYF. The CDR3, as DNA: TGTGCTAGTGGTTTAGGCCCCGGGACTACCAGCGCAGATACGCAGTATTTT.

The V call is TRBV18, the J call TRBJ2-3; 9 nucleotides match TRBD2. Looked up from germline, CDR1 is KGHSH and CDR2 is LQKENI. This CDR3 contains 16 residues. J gave up 1 base and V 0 bases, and 2 bases lay outside the gene matches. CDR3 sequence: CASSPPLAGGTDTQYF. The CDR3 DNA sequence: TGTGCCAGCTCACCACCGTTAGCGGGGGGCACAGATACGCAGTATTTT.

The V gene is TRBV11-3, the J gene TRBJ2-2; 9 positions match TRBD1. This CDR3 comprises 15 residues. Germline V gene data show CDR1 as SGHNT and CDR2 as YENEEA. Trimming took 4 bases from V and 6 from J; bases not matched to a gene: 6. The DNA for the CDR3 is TGTGCCAGCAGCTCTGGACAGGGGTTTTCCGGGGAGCTGTTTTTT. Amino acids: CASSSGQGFSGELFF. Together with reference TRBV11-3 and TRBJ2-2, the CDR3 gives the full variable domain: EAGVVQSPRYKIIEKKQPVAFWCNPISGHNTLYWYLQNLGQGPELLIRYENEEAVDDSQLPKDRFSAERLKGVDSTLKIQPAELGDSAVYLCASSSGQGFSGELFFGEGSRLTVL.

The chain uses TRBV27 and TRBJ2-7; D gene unclear. V was trimmed by 5 bases and J by 4 bases, leaving 6 bases between them. Per the germline V gene, CDR1 is MNHEY and CDR2 is SMNVEV (reference sequence). This CDR3 is built from 11 residues. CDR3 sequence (DNA): TGTGCCAGCAGTGGAAGATACGAGCAGTACTTC. The encoded protein is CASSGRYEQYF.

The chain recombines TRBV18 with TRBJ2-5; no reliable D call. V was clipped by 0 bases and J by 4 bases, with 9 bases between them. Per germline, CDR1 KGHSH and CDR2 LQKENI. The CDR3 is 14 residues long. The CDR3: CASSPPAKGETQYF. CDR3 in DNA: TGTGCCAGCTCACCACCGGCAAAAGGAGAGACCCAGTACTTC.

The chain is built from TRBV7-8 and TRBJ2-1; TRBD1 matches 8 bases. The CDR3 has 15 residues. Trimming took 5 bases from V and 5 from J; bases not matched to a gene: 8. Germline values: CDR1 SGHVS, CDR2 FQNEAQ. CDR3 in amino acids: CASSGDRGPHNEQFF. The CDR3 region has the DNA TGTGCCAGCAGCGGTGACAGGGGACCCCACAATGAGCAGTTCTTC.

V and J are TRBV27 and TRBJ2-1; 9 bases map to TRBD2. Per germline, CDR1 MNHEY and CDR2 SMNVEV (reference sequence). J was trimmed by 10 bases and V by 5 bases; bases with no gene match: 18. The CDR3 has 17 amino acids. In DNA form, the CDR3 reads TGTGCCAGCAGTCGCCAAGGACTAGCGCTAACCCACCGAGAGCAGTTCTTC. It yields the protein CASSRQGLALTHREQFF.

The chain is built from TRBV19 and TRBJ2-5, with a tentative D call TRBD2 (5 bases). V dropped 3 bases and J dropped 5 bases, with 10 bases sitting between them. In germline, CDR1 is LNHDA, CDR2 SQIVND (reference sequence). There are 13 residues in the CDR3. This chain's CDR3 is CASSMARGETQYF. Here the CDR3 DNA reads TGTGCCAGTAGTATGGCCCGAGGGGAGACCCAGTACTTC.

This chain connects TRBV5-1 to TRBJ2-3, with 11 bases that match TRBD2. J was trimmed by 7 bases and V by 4 bases; bases with no gene match: 11. This CDR3 region has 16 residues. CDR1 SGHRS and CDR2 YFSETQ come from the germline V gene. The CDR3 spells CASSQTSGTLANTQYF. CDR3 DNA sequence: TGCGCCAGCAGCCAGACTAGCGGGACCCTGGCGAATACGCAGTATTTT. Full variable domain (missing parts from reference TRBV5-1 and TRBJ2-3): KAGVTQTPRYLIKTRGQQVTLSCSPISGHRSVSWYQQTPGQGLQFLFEYFSETQRNKGNFPGRFSGRQFSNSRSEMNVSTLELGDSALYLCASSQTSGTLANTQYFGPGTRLTVL.

V is TRBV18 and J is TRBJ2-3; D is uncertain. The CDR3 sequence is 14 residues long. V lost 3 bases to trimming and J lost 0 bases, with 7 bases between them. Per the germline V gene, CDR1 is KGHSH and CDR2 is LQKENI. The CDR3 here is CASSPGFSTDTQYF. In nucleotides, the CDR3 is TGTGCCAGCTCACCCGGGTTTAGCACAGATACGCAGTATTTT.

J is TRBJ2-5 and V is TRBV7-3; D possibly uses TRBD1 or TRBD2 (6 bases each). CDR1 is SGHTA and CDR2 is FQGTGA in the germline V gene. The CDR3 is made up of 13 amino acids. Trimming removed 4 bases at V and 5 bases at J, with 11 bases between. The CDR3 DNA sequence: TGTGCCAGCAGCTCCCGGGGGCGGGAGACCCAGTACTTC. It specifies CASSSRGRETQYF.

The CDR3 protein is CASRRLAGGTDTQYF. CDR3 bases: TGTGCCAGCAGGAGACTAGCGGGAGGTACGGATACGCAGTATTTT. The chain carries TRBV2 and TRBJ2-3; 13 bases are a match to TRBD2. The CDR3 runs 15 residues. J was trimmed by 6 bases and V by 6 bases; bases with no gene match: 6. Germline CDR1 and CDR2: SNHLY and FYNNEI.

The chain employs TRBV9 and TRBJ1-3; maybe TRBD1 (5 bases). V was shortened by 0 bases and J by 2 bases, with 6 bases between the two germline ends. The CDR3 has 14 amino acids. CDR1 and CDR2 (germline): SGDLS, YYNGEE. CDR3 bases: TGTGCCAGCAGCGTAGCGGGGGCTGGAAACACCATATATTTT. Its translation: CASSVAGAGNTIYF.

DNA of the CDR3: TGTGCCAGCAGCCAACAGCCTACCGGGGAGCTGTTTTTT. Its translation is CASSQQPTGELFF. This chain joins TRBV7-3 and TRBJ2-2; no clear D gene. V was pared by 5 bases and J by 5 bases, with 9 bases between. The V gene's germline CDR1 is SGHTA and CDR2 FQGTGA. The CDR3 length is 13 residues.